The 11 T cell receptor beta chains below all came from one sample that was sequenced in a study of T cell repertoires in cytomegalovirus infection. One entry per CDR3 protein results from TCRdb running MiXCR on the reads. This table holds some 940,000 distinct CDR3 sequences, around a third found once. These TCRs' antigens remain unknown. The material sequenced was cultured CD8+ T cells from PBMCs, taken from culture after CMV antigen stimulation. Receptor source: a human donor in good health (CMV status not recorded). Some clones in this sample may be carry-over from other donors' samples.

The J gene is TRBJ2-5, the V gene TRBV5-6, with D perhaps being TRBD1 or TRBD2 (5 bases each). With 5 bases removed from V and 6 bases from J, the gap between germline ends came to 11 bases. Germline V gives CDR1 SGHDT, CDR2 YYEEEE. The length of the CDR3 is 12 residues. CDR3 in amino acids: CASSPGSKTQYF. The DNA for the CDR3 is TGTGCCAGCAGTCCAGGGAGCAAGACCCAGTACTTC. Using reference TRBV5-6 and TRBJ2-5 for the parts outside the CDR3, the full variable domain is DAGVTQSPTHLIKTRGQQVTLRCSPKSGHDTVSWYQQALGQGPQFIFQYYEEEERQRGNFPDRFSGHQFPNYSSELNVNALLLGDSALYLCASSPGSKTQYFGPGTRLLVL.

The gene calls are TRBV27 and TRBJ2-7; D not certain. Trimming took off 4 bases at V and 0 bases at J, with 10 bases between the two ends. Germline V CDR1 and CDR2: MNHEY, SMNVEV (reference sequence). The CDR3 sequence is 14 residues long. This CDR3 reads CASSSPTSSYEQYF. DNA for the CDR3: TGTGCCAGCAGTTCACCGACCAGCTCCTACGAGCAGTACTTC.

This clonotype was detected only a few times. This chain uses TRBV7-9 with TRBJ2-1; D may be TRBD1 or TRBD2 (6 bases each). V was trimmed by 5 bases and J by 4 bases, leaving 24 bases between them. The CDR3 is made up of 18 amino acids. CDR1 and CDR2 (germline): SEHNR, FQNEAQ (reference sequence). In DNA, the CDR3 is TGTGCCAGCAGCGGGTGGGGACGAGGAGGGGGACAATACAATGAGCAGTTCTTC. Translating it yields CASSGWGRGGGQYNEQFF.

The genes are TRBV7-9 and TRBJ1-4, with 7 bases identical to TRBD1. With V trimmed by 2 bases and J by 3 bases, 3 bases remained unmatched. The CDR3 consists of 15 residues. CDR1 and CDR2 (germline): SEHNR, FQNEAQ (reference sequence). As DNA, the CDR3 is TGTGCCAGCAGCTTAACAGGGGAATCTAATGAAAAACTGTTTTTT. Encoded protein: CASSLTGESNEKLFF.

The chain carries TRBV6-2 or TRBV6-3 and TRBJ1-1, with 7 bases lining up with TRBD1. Germline V gene data show CDR1 as MNHEY and CDR2 as SVGEGT. The V and J ends lost 6 bases and 13 bases, in that order; junction bases with no gene match: 17. The CDR3 is 14 residues long. For the CDR3, the DNA is TGTGCCAGCAGATCCACAGGGGATCACAGGATGGATTTCTTT. It translates to CASRSTGDHRMDFF.

V usage is TRBV6-2 or TRBV6-3 and J usage is TRBJ2-1; D tentatively fits TRBD1 or TRBD2 (5 bases each). Trimming shortened V by 0 bases and J by 8 bases, and 11 bases separated the two germline ends. From germline, CDR1 is MNHEY and CDR2 SVGEGT. The CDR3 covers 14 residues. The CDR3 loop reads CASSYSEGEYEQFF. Here the CDR3 DNA reads TGTGCCAGCAGTTACTCCGAAGGGGAGTATGAGCAGTTCTTC.

This chain uses TRBV9 with TRBJ2-3, with 9 bases matching TRBD2. From germline, CDR1 is SGDLS and CDR2 YYNGEE. CDR3 length equals 17 residues. V trimming: 4 bases; J trimming: 2 bases; junction bases outside the gene matches: 11. CDR3 in amino acids: CASSPRRAGGTTDTQYF. In DNA form, the CDR3 reads TGTGCCAGCAGCCCTAGAAGAGCGGGGGGCACCACAGATACGCAGTATTTT.

The sample holds a few counts of this clonotype. The rearrangement joins TRBV6-5 to TRBJ1-2; the match to TRBD1 covers 8 bases. Germline loops: CDR1 MNHEY, CDR2 SVGAGI. CDR3 length equals 14 residues. The V segment lost 2 bases and the J segment 4 bases; nucleotides outside the gene matches: 3. The CDR3 DNA is TGTGCCAGCAGTTACGGGCAGGGGGCCTATGGCTACACCTTC. It is translated as CASSYGQGAYGYTF.

This clonotype was seen repeatedly, ten times or more. The V and J genes are TRBV7-2 and TRBJ2-1; 9 positions match TRBD1. This CDR3 contains 18 residues. Germline V CDR1 and CDR2: SGHTA, FQGNSA. Unmatched junction bases numbered 17, after V lost 4 bases and J lost 7 bases. CDR3 bases: TGTGCCAGCAGCTCACAACACAGGGGGCCGGCGGGTAGAAATGAGCAGTTCTTC. It encodes CASSSQHRGPAGRNEQFF.

The V gene is TRBV4-3, the J gene TRBJ2-3, with TRBD1 matching 9 bases. V lost 4 bases, J lost 3 bases, and 8 bases stayed unmatched. Germline V gene sequence: CDR1 LGHNA, CDR2 YSLEER. This CDR3 has 16 amino acids. CDR3 protein: CASSPTGTGRTDTQYF. The DNA for the CDR3 is TGCGCCAGCAGCCCTACCGGGACAGGGCGTACAGATACGCAGTATTTT.

This chain connects TRBV4-2 to TRBJ2-5; the D gene is possibly TRBD2 (7 bases). Looked up from germline, CDR1 is LGHNA and CDR2 is YNFKEQ. The CDR3 runs to 18 residues. V lost 1 base and J 3 bases, leaving 21 bases between the germline ends. CDR3 sequence: CASSQAWGGGRREETQYF. CDR3 coding DNA: TGTGCCAGCAGCCAAGCCTGGGGCGGGGGCCGCCGTGAAGAGACCCAGTACTTC.